The 5 T cell receptor beta chains listed next were all sequenced from one sample in a study of OX40 agonist ivuxolimab in advanced cancers. This table comes from immunoSEQ multiplex PCR, and its TCRdb copy is limited to in-frame clones, with some not included. The sample carries some 73,000 clones, around 86% recorded once. Specimen: CD4+ or CD8+ T cells sorted from blood, collected in a trial of the OX40 agonist ivuxolimab. The receptors stem from an adult with an advanced solid tumor such as melanoma, head and neck, liver or kidney cancer.

This clone showed up just a few times. The V and J genes are TRBV28 and TRBJ2-2; TRBD1 matches 8 bases. The CDR3 is 14 residues long. V lost 5 bases and J lost 5; bases outside the gene matches: 4. The germline gives CDR1 MDHEN, CDR2 SYDVKM. The CDR3 DNA is TGTGCCAGCAGTCCGGGACAGGCGACCGGGGAGCTGTTTTTT. Translation: CASSPGQATGELFF.

The rearrangement links TRBV28 to TRBJ2-7; perhaps TRBD1 as D (5 bases). V was trimmed by 6 bases and J by 3 bases, leaving 9 bases between them. This CDR3 is built from 12 residues. The germline V gene encodes CDR1 MDHEN and CDR2 SYDVKM. CDR3 amino acids: CASSIGDYEQYF. In nucleotides, the CDR3 is TGTGCCAGCAGCATAGGGGACTACGAGCAGTACTTC.

The chain has TRBV6-1 and TRBJ2-5, with D uncertain. V lost 10 bases to trimming and J lost 2 bases, with 17 bases between them. The CDR3 length is 14 residues. CDR1 and CDR2 (germline): MNHNS, SASEGT. CDR3 sequence (DNA): TGTGCCATCAGCCAAACAGTAAGGCAAGAGACCCAGTACTTC. This codes for CAISQTVRQETQYF.

The J gene is TRBJ1-6, the V gene TRBV27; D remains ambiguous. The germline CDR1 and CDR2 sequences are MNHEY and SMNVEV (reference sequence). The CDR3 is 12 residues long. The germline V and J ends were trimmed by 2 bases and 9 bases, with 5 bases remaining between them. The CDR3 DNA is TGTGCCAGCAGTTTACCGGGTTCACCCCTCCACTTT. Protein product: CASSLPGSPLHF.

The chain uses TRBV15 and TRBJ2-3; D might be TRBD1 (5 bases). The CDR3 extends over 15 amino acids. CDR1 is LNHNV, CDR2 YYDKDF, per germline (reference sequence). V lost 0 bases and J lost 4, with 11 bases in between. CDR3 region: CATSRDQAGPDTQYF. CDR3 nucleotide sequence: TGTGCCACCAGCAGAGATCAGGCAGGGCCAGATACGCAGTATTTT.